The rows below give T cell receptor beta chains drawn from one sample of a study of blood T cell repertoires in COVID-19. Some clones are missing from TCRdb's copy, which holds only in-frame ones; the method was immunoSEQ multiplex PCR. The sample yields roughly 380,000 clones, around nine tenths seen once. The specimen sequenced was peripheral blood. The receptors stem from a woman between 55 and 75 years old with COVID-19, enrolled during active disease. CDR3s include the opening cysteine and the closing phenylalanine or tryptophan. The D gene is left open where the match is weak. Clone size appears in some rows only: once, few, many, or a class for an expanded clone.

clone_size	v_call	d_call	j_call	cdr3_aa	cdr3_nt
NA	TRBV24-1	NA	TRBJ1-2	CATSDSLGGHLYGYTF	TGTGCCACCAGTGATTCCCTGGGGGGGCACCTCTATGGCTACACCTTC
NA	TRBV18	NA	TRBJ1-5	CASSLNRQPQHF	TGTGCCAGCTCACTCAACAGGCAGCCCCAGCATTTT
few	TRBV7-9	TRBD1	TRBJ1-2	CASSPRQGGTNYGYTF	TGTGCCAGCAGCCCCAGACAGGGTGGAACTAACTATGGCTACACCTTC
NA	TRBV3-1/TRBV3-2	NA	TRBJ1-1	CASSPLTFSTEAFF	TGTGCCAGCAGCCCCTTGACATTCAGCACTGAAGCTTTCTTT
NA	TRBV6-1	NA	TRBJ1-1	CASSELQGSTEAFF	TGTGCCAGCAGTGAATTACAGGGAAGCACTGAAGCTTTCTTT
NA	TRBV5-4	TRBD1	TRBJ2-7	CASSGGQAYEQYF	TGTGCCAGCAGCGGGGGACAGGCCTACGAGCAGTACTTC
NA	TRBV7-5	NA	TRBJ2-3	CARSLRVDTQYF	TGTGCCAGAAGTCTCCGGGTGGATACGCAGTATTTT
NA	TRBV19	TRBD1	TRBJ1-2	CASSAYRGYGYTF	TGTGCCAGTAGTGCCTACAGGGGCTATGGCTACACCTTC
NA	TRBV5-4	TRBD2	TRBJ2-5	CASSLALSGGQETQYF	TGTGCCAGCAGCTTGGCGCTTAGCGGGGGCCAAGAGACCCAGTACTTC
NA	TRBV27	NA	TRBJ1-5	CASMTGYGPQHF	TGTGCCAGCATGACAGGCTACGGGCCCCAGCATTTT
NA	TRBV10-3	TRBD2	TRBJ2-1	CAISDWTSGYNEQFF	TGTGCCATCAGTGACTGGACTAGCGGGTACAATGAGCAGTTCTTC
few	TRBV2	NA	TRBJ1-2	CASRAGLNYGYTF	TGTGCCAGCAGGGCGGGTCTTAACTATGGCTACACCTTC
NA	TRBV7-8	TRBD2	TRBJ2-3	CASSLQRGVTDTQYF	TGTGCCAGCAGCCTTCAGCGGGGAGTCACAGATACGCAGTATTTT
once	TRBV6-5	NA	TRBJ1-4	CASNRARGEKLFF	TGTGCCTCCAACAGGGCCCGGGGAGAAAAACTGTTTTTT
NA	TRBV12-3/TRBV12-4	TRBD1	TRBJ2-5	CASSFQGVSTQYF	TGTGCCAGCAGTTTTCAGGGGGTCTCGACCCAGTACTTC
once	TRBV5-1	TRBD1	TRBJ1-1	CASSLVGGRNTEAFF	TGCGCCAGCAGCTTGGTAGGGGGCCGAAATACTGAAGCTTTCTTT
NA	TRBV6-5	TRBD1	TRBJ2-7	CASRRDRAYEQYF	TGTGCCAGCAGACGGGACAGGGCCTACGAGCAGTACTTC
NA	TRBV19	NA	TRBJ1-2	CASSTPGGPFGYTF	TGTGCCAGTAGTACCCCCGGGGGGCCTTTTGGCTACACCTTC
NA	TRBV5-1	TRBD1	TRBJ1-1	CASSIQGGNTEAFF	TGCGCCAGCAGCATACAGGGGGGGAACACTGAAGCTTTCTTT
NA	TRBV4-2	NA	TRBJ2-5	CASSQASSGQETQYF	TGTGCCAGCAGCCAAGCGTCGAGCGGCCAAGAGACCCAGTACTTC
NA	TRBV7-9	NA	TRBJ1-2	CAILQGTGYTF	TGTGCCATCCTCCAGGGGACTGGCTACACCTTC
once	TRBV30	TRBD1	TRBJ1-2	CAWSAGTGAWGYTF	TGTGCCTGGAGTGCCGGGACAGGGGCTTGGGGCTACACCTTC
NA	TRBV5-1	TRBD2	TRBJ2-5	CASSLASGGEETQYF	TGCGCCAGCAGCTTGGCTAGCGGGGGGGAAGAGACCCAGTACTTC
NA	TRBV7-8	NA	TRBJ2-1	CASRLRPRGFYNEQFF	TGTGCCAGCAGACTTCGGCCCCGGGGTTTTTACAATGAGCAGTTCTTC
NA	TRBV5-1	TRBD2	TRBJ2-3	CASSRGLAATQYF	TGCGCCAGCAGCCGGGGACTAGCGGCTACGCAGTATTTT
NA	TRBV20-1	TRBD1	TRBJ2-2	CSASTRGRTGELFF	TGCAGTGCTAGTACCAGGGGGCGTACCGGGGAGCTGTTTTTT